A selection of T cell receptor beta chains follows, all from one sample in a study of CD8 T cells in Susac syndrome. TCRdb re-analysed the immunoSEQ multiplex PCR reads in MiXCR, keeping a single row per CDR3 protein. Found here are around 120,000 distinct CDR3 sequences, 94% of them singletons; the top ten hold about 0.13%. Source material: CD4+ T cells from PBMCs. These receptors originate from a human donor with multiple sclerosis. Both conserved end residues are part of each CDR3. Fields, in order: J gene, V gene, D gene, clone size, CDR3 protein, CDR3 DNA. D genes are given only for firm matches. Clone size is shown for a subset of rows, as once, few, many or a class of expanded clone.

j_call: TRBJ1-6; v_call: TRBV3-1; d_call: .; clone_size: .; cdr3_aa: CASSRQDNSPLHF; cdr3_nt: TGTGCCAGCAGTCGACAGGATAATTCACCCCTCCACTTT
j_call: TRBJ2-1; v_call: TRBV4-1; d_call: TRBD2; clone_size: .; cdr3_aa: CASSQVLAGGRNEQFF; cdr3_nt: TGCGCCAGCAGCCAAGTACTAGCGGGAGGCAGGAATGAGCAGTTCTTC
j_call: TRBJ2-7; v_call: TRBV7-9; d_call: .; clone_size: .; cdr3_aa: CASSAAYEQYF; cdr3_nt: TGTGCCAGCAGCGCCGCCTACGAGCAGTACTTC
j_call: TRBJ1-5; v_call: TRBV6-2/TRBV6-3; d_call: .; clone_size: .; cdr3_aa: CASKLLSNQPQHF; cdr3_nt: TGTGCCAGCAAGTTATTGAGCAATCAGCCCCAGCATTTT
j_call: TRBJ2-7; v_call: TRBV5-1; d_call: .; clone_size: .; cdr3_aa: CASSLIPGPLREQYF; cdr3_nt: TGCGCCAGCAGCTTGATCCCGGGACCGCTACGCGAGCAGTACTTC
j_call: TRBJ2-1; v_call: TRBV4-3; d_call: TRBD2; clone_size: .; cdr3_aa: CASSQDHGGGPWEEQFF; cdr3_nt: TGCGCCAGCAGCCAAGATCACGGCGGGGGGCCATGGGAGGAGCAGTTCTTC
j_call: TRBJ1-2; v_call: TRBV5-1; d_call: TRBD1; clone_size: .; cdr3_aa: CASSLGQGTGMDYGYTF; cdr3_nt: TGCGCCAGCAGCTTGGGACAGGGGACAGGGATGGACTATGGCTACACCTTC
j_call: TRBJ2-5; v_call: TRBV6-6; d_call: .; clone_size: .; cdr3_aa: CASSYSRGEETQYF; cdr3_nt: TGTGCCAGCAGTTACTCGAGAGGGGAAGAGACCCAGTACTTC
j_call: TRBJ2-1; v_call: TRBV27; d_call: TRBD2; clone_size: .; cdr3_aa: CASSVGGYNEQFF; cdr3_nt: TGTGCCAGCAGTGTGGGGGGGTACAATGAGCAGTTCTTC
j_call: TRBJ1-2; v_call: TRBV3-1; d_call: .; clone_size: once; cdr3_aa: CASSQEWKGGYTF; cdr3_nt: TGTGCCAGCAGCCAAGAGTGGAAGGGCGGCTACACCTTC
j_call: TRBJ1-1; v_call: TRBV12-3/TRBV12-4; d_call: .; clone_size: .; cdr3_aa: CASSFLGRRSNTEAFF; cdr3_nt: TGTGCCAGCAGTTTCTTGGGACGGAGGTCAAACACTGAAGCTTTCTTT
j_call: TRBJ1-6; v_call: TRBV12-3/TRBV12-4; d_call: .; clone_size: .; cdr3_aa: CASRLGANSPLHF; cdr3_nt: TGTGCCAGTAGGCTCGGGGCGAATTCACCCCTCCACTTT
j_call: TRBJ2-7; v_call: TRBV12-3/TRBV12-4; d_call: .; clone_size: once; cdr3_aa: CASSLAQRGASPYEQYF; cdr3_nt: TGTGCCAGCAGTTTAGCGCAGCGAGGAGCCAGCCCCTACGAGCAGTACTTC
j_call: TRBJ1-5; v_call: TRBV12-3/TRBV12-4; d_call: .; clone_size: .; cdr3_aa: CASSHRLVNQPQHF; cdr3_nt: TGTGCCAGCAGCCACAGACTTGTCAATCAGCCCCAGCATTTT
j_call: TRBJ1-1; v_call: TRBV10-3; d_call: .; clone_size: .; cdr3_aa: CAISPGTPNTEAFF; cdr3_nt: TGTGCCATCAGTCCCGGGACCCCGAACACTGAAGCTTTCTTT
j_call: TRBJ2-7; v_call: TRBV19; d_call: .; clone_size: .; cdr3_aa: CASKSEGWGEQYF; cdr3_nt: TGTGCCAGTAAGTCGGAGGGTTGGGGCGAGCAGTACTTC
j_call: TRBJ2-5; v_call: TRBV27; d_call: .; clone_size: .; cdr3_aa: CASSFSSKETQYF; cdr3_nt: TGTGCCAGCAGTTTCTCTTCTAAAGAGACCCAGTACTTC
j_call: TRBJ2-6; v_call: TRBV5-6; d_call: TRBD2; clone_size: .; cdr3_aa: CASSFNRLAVSVLTF; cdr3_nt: TGTGCCAGCAGCTTCAACAGACTAGCGGTCTCTGTCCTGACTTTC
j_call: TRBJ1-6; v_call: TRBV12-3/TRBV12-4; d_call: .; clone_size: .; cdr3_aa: CASTSGGGLNSPLHF; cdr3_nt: TGTGCCAGCACCTCGGGGGGGGGACTTAATTCACCCCTCCACTTT
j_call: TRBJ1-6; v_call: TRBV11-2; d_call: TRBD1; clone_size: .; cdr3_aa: CASSPDRGYNSPLHF; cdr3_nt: TGTGCCAGCAGCCCCGACAGGGGCTATAATTCACCCCTCCACTTT
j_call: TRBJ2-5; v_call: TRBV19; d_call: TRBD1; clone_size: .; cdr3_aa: CASSPGQGAPRQETQYF; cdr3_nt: TGTGCCAGTAGCCCGGGACAGGGGGCGCCCCGACAAGAGACCCAGTACTTC
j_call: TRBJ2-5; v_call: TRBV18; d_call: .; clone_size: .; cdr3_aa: CASSPRDSTGETQYF; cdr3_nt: TGTGCCAGCTCACCACGGGACTCAACGGGAGAGACCCAGTACTTC
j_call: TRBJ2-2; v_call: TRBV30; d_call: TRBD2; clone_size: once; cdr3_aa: CAWTLERGAVTGELFF; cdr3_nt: TGTGCCTGGACGCTGGAGCGGGGGGCTGTGACCGGGGAGCTGTTTTTT
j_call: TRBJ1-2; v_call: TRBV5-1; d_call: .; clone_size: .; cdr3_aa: CASRGTQSAPTYGYTF; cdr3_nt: TGCGCCAGCAGGGGCACCCAGTCGGCTCCAACCTATGGCTACACCTTC
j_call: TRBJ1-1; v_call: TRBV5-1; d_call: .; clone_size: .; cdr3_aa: CASRTYPDPLNTEAFF; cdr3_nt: TGCGCCAGCCGAACTTATCCAGACCCATTGAACACTGAAGCTTTCTTT
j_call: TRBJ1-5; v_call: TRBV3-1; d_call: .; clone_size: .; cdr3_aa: CASSQSGNQPQHF; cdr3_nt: TGTGCCAGCAGCCAATCAGGCAATCAGCCCCAGCATTTT